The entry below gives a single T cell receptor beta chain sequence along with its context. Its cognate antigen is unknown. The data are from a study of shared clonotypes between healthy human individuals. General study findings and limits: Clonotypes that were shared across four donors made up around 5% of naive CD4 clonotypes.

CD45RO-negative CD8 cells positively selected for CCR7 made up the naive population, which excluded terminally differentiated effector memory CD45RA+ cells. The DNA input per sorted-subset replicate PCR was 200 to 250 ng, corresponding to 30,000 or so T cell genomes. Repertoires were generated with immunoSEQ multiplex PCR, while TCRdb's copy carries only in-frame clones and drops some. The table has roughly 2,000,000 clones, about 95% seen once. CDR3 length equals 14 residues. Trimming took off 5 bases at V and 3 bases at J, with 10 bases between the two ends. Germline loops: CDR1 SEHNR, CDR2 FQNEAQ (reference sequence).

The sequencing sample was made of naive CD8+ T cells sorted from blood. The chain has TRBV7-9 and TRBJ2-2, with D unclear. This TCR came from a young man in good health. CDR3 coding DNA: TGTGCCAGCAGCACTATAGAGGACACCGGGGAGCTGTTTTTT. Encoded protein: CASSTIEDTGELFF.